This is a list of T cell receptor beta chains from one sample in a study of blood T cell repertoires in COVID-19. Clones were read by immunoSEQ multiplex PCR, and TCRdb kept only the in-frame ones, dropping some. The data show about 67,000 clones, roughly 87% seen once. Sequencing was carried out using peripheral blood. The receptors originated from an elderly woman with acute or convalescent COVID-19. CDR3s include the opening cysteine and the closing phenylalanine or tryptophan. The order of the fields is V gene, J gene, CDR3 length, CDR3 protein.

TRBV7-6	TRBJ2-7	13	CASGMAKSYEQYF
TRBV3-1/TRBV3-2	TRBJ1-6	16	CASSRPTGAGGSPLHF
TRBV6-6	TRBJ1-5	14	CASSYVRGGQPQHF
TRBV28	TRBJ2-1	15	CASCRPRRVDAEQFF
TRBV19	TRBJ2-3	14	CASSIDRVADTQYF
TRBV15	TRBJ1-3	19	CATSRDGTAYSPGGNTIYF
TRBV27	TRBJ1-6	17	CASSLIRGSSYNSPLHF
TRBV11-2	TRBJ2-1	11	CASSFEIEQFF
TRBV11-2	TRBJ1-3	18	CASSLEVRTDFSGNTIYF
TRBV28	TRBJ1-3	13	CASTLPGGNTIYF
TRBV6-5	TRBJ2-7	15	CASSYGAGATYEQYF
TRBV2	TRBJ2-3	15	CASNFGTSGADTQYF
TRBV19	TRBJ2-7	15	CASSISSGGRYEQYF
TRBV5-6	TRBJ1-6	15	CASSLAGQYNSPLHF
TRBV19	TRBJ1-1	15	CASSVPNRQGGLAFF
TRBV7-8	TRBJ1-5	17	CASSLRPGGQENQPQHF
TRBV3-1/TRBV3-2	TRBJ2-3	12	CASSQSGRAQYF
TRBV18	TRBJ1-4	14	CASSPQGLYEKLFF
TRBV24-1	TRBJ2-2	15	CATSDSGTSARELFF
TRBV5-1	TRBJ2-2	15	CASSSSTGEEGELFF
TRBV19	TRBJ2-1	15	CASSIPGSDYNEQFF
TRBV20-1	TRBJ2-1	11	CSARVRNEQFF
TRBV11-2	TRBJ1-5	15	CASSLDRGSNQPQHF
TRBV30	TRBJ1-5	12	CAWSVKSQPQHF
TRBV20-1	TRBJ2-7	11	CSAREWHEQYF
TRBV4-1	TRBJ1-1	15	CASSYRQTSNTEAFF
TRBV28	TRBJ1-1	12	CASTSGFPFHFF
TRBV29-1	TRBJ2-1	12	CSVGQGWNEQFF
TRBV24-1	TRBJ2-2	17	CATSDFGSGAVTGELFF
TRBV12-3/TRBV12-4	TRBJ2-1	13	CASSFLADNEQFF
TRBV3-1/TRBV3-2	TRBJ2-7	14	CASSLSHRSYEQYF
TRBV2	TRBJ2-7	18	CASSPRRAPGAVPYEQYF
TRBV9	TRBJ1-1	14	CASSSPGQGAEAFF
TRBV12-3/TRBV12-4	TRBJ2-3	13	CASSFGGQKTQYF
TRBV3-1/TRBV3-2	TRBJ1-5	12	CASGQGIGPQHF
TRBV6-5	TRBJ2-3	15	CASRAPSGFTDTQYF
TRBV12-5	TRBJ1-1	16	CASGREGGGARTEAFF
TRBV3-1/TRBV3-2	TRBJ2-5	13	CASSHRTSGWGYF
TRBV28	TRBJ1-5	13	CASGRFSNQPQHF
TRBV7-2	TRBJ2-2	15	CASLSGGVNTGELFF
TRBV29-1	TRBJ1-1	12	CSVGGGAEKAFF
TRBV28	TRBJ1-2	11	CASSSDSGYTF